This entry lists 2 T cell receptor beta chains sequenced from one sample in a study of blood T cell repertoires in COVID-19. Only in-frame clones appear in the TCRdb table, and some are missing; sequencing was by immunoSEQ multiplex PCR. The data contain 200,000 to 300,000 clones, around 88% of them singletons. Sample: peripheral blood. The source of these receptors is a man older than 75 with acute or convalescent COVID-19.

The CDR3 protein is CASSGTPQGIVSYNEQFF. CDR3 nucleotides: TGTGCCAGCAGTGGCACACCTCAGGGCATAGTTTCTTACAATGAGCAGTTCTTC. The V gene is TRBV6-4, the J gene TRBJ2-1, with a possible D match to TRBD1 (5 bases). Germline V gene data show CDR1 as MRHNA and CDR2 as SNTAGT. This CDR3 spans 18 amino acids. Trimming pared 4 bases from V and 4 bases from J, leaving 23 bases between.

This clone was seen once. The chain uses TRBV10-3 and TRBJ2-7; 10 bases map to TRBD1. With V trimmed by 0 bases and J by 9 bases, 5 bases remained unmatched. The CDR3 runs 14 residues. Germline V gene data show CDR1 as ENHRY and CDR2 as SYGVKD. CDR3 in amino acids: CAISESTGGEGQYF. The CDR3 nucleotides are TGTGCCATCAGTGAGTCGACAGGGGGCGAGGGGCAGTACTTC.